One sample yielded the 13 T cell receptor beta chains listed below, sequenced in a study of post-analysis software for immune sequencing data (dated by TCRdb to about 2015). Results the study describes overall, beyond this receptor: Four to six TRBV segments, including TRBV5-6, TRBV5-1 and TRBV20-1, were significantly more frequent in patients than controls.

These receptors have no known antigen. The library was built by means of PCR. Sequencing was performed on an Illumina HiSeq 2500. To reduce PCR and sequencing biases, unique molecular identifiers were built into the TCR beta cDNA libraries. Clones were called with MiXCR by TCRdb after fastp trimmed the public reads at Q25, and only in-frame beta chains were retained. All rows with the same CDR3 protein become a single entry with the most common DNA and genes. A total of 650,000 to 850,000 distinct CDR3 sequences appear in this sample, 35% to 55% of them only once. Roughly 4.9% of the sample is in the top ten clones. The sequenced sample was blood. These receptors were taken from a girl aged 5 to 17 with multiple sclerosis.

In its sample, this clonotype was seen a few times. The chain employs TRBV12-3 or TRBV12-4 and TRBJ2-7; 7 bases match TRBD1. The CDR3 runs to 14 residues. After removal of 5 bases from V and 5 bases from J, the junction contained 9 bases not matched to a gene. In DNA form, the CDR3 reads TGTGCCAGCAGTATTGACAGGGATTTACACGAGCAGTACTTC. This codes for CASSIDRDLHEQYF.

The chain links TRBV6-4 to TRBJ2-1; 8 bases fit TRBD2. Germline V lookup: CDR1 MRHNA, CDR2 SNTAGT. Trimming took 4 bases from V and 8 from J; bases not matched to a gene: 7. The CDR3 has 14 amino acids. The CDR3 DNA reads as TGTGCCAGCAGTGGCGGGCCAGCGGGAGATGAGCAGTTCTTC. It encodes CASSGGPAGDEQFF.

This clonotype has just a few counts. CDR3 in DNA: TGCGCCAGCAGCCAGGGGAGACAGGGACCCTATGGCTACACCTTC. Translated, it gives CASSQGRQGPYGYTF. The chain uses TRBV4-3 and TRBJ1-2; 7 bases fit TRBD1. CDR3 size: 15 residues. J gave up 4 bases and V 3 bases, and 8 bases lay outside the gene matches. Germline V CDR1 and CDR2: LGHNA, YSLEER.

The rearrangement joins TRBV12-3 or TRBV12-4 to TRBJ2-1; TRBD1 or TRBD2 may be the D gene (5 bases each). The V end lost 7 bases, the J end lost 5 bases, and 12 bases lay between the germline ends. This CDR3 is built from 13 residues. The CDR3 coding sequence is TGTGCCAGCACCCTGGGGACCAACAATGAGCAGTTCTTC. Protein: CASTLGTNNEQFF.

This chain links TRBV7-2 with TRBJ1-5; D remains ambiguous. The CDR3 is 13 residues long. Germline-derived CDR1 and CDR2 are SGHTA and FQGNSA. Trimming stripped 1 base from V and 2 bases from J, with 3 bases between. The CDR3 DNA sequence: TGTGCCAGCAGCTTAGTCGGCAATCAGCCCCAGCATTTT. As protein: CASSLVGNQPQHF.

This clonotype was seen many times. The genes are TRBV12-3 or TRBV12-4 and TRBJ2-5; D remains ambiguous. V was pared by 1 base and J by 3 bases, with 9 bases between. The CDR3 consists of 14 residues. CDR3 nucleotide sequence: TGTGCCAGCAGTTTAGAGGGAAGGAAAGAGACCCAGTACTTC. Its protein product is CASSLEGRKETQYF.

The V call is TRBV12-3 or TRBV12-4, the J call TRBJ1-4; D is perhaps TRBD1 (5 bases). CDR3 length: 14 amino acids. V lost 6 bases and J 4 bases, leaving 12 bases between the germline ends. DNA of the CDR3: TGTGCCAGCAGCGTCCAGGGCAGTAATGAAAAACTGTTTTTT. This codes for CASSVQGSNEKLFF.

V is TRBV6-2 or TRBV6-3 and J is TRBJ2-5, with D uncertain. Trimming removed 5 bases from V and 0 bases from J, with 13 bases in between. The CDR3 is made up of 15 amino acids. Germline CDR1 is MNHEY and CDR2 is SVGEGT. In DNA, the CDR3 is TGTGCCAGCAGTGATGATGAAACGTACCAAGAGACCCAGTACTTC. Translation gives CASSDDETYQETQYF.

The rearrangement joins TRBV12-3 or TRBV12-4 to TRBJ1-2; 9 bases agree with TRBD1. Germline trimming cut 5 bases from V and 3 bases from J; bases unmatched to any gene: 7. The CDR3 consists of 15 residues. The CDR3 is CASSPDRGFDYGYTF. The DNA of the CDR3 is TGTGCCAGCAGTCCCGACAGGGGGTTTGACTATGGCTACACCTTC.

This clonotype was counted only a few times. V gene TRBV29-1 combines with J gene TRBJ1-1; no firm D call. This CDR3 spans 14 amino acids. Per the germline V gene, CDR1 is SQVTM and CDR2 is ANQGSEA. The V end lost 2 bases, the J end lost 1 base, and 11 bases lay between the germline ends. The CDR3 loop reads CSVELGGSNTEAFF. DNA for the CDR3: TGCAGCGTTGAACTTGGAGGGTCGAACACTGAAGCTTTCTTT.

This clonotype has more than one count but fewer than ten. This chain uses TRBV6-2 or TRBV6-3 with TRBJ2-4; the match to TRBD2 covers 8 bases. The CDR3 length is 13 residues. Germline CDR1 and CDR2: MNHEY and SVGEGT. The V segment lost 5 bases and the J segment 6 bases; nucleotides outside the gene matches: 3. CDR3 loop: CASSHGLANIQYF. CDR3 DNA sequence: TGTGCCAGCAGTCACGGACTAGCAAACATTCAGTACTTC.

CDR3 nucleotide sequence: TGTGCCAGCAGCGAAGTTTCCGAGCCCCGTTCGCCCCTCCACTTT. This codes for CASSEVSEPRSPLHF. J is TRBJ1-6 and V is TRBV9; D not resolved. V dropped 3 bases and J dropped 13 bases, with 20 bases sitting between them. The CDR3 sequence is 15 residues long. Germline assignment: CDR1 SGDLS and CDR2 YYNGEE.

The rearrangement joins TRBV12-3 or TRBV12-4 to TRBJ2-7; D is perhaps TRBD2 (7 bases). Judging by the DNA end, TRBJ2-5 fits better; the J call may be wrong. This CDR3 has 15 amino acids. In DNA, the CDR3 is TGTGCCAGCAGTTTAGGGGCGGGGGCGGGGGAGACCCAGTACTTC. Translation gives CASSLGAGAGETQYF.